This TCR beta chain appears in the sequencing data of a study of cytomegalovirus exposure and HLA in healthy donors (dated by TCRdb to 2017 to 2019). In the study overall: According to an earlier analysis of 587 of the donors, about 170 million T cells yielded roughly 100 million unique TCR beta sequences and about 300 Gb of sequence data. An earlier analysis of some 500 of the donors used high-throughput TCR beta sequencing to judge whether each TCR beta V gene segment behaved as functional or pseudogenic. Genome-wide SNP genotypes for about 55% of the roughly 670 donors were used in a later genetic analysis, which treated that subset as a discovery cohort. Using immunosequencing, the study profiled T cell repertoires from 500 to 800 subjects and related those repertoires to cytomegalovirus serostatus. Among the roughly 400 genotyped donors, approximately 81% belonged to the genetic ancestry cluster associated with self-reported Caucasian donors. In addition to the first cohort of around 670 subjects, a separate validation cohort of about 120 different subjects was used. Among 398 genotyped donors of the cohort, an average of about 240,000 unique TCR beta nucleotide sequences were sequenced per donor, around 20% of them non-productive. Class I and class II HLA loci were covered by the typing at four-digit resolution. Every discovery cohort repertoire had been produced on one sequencing platform. In a later analysis, previously published TCR beta repertoires from about 670 donors were re-analyzed and high-resolution HLA genotyping was added so that TCR occurrence patterns could be studied. The later analysis used no new phenotypic data to find candidate immune exposures, relying instead on TCR beta sequences and their occurrence across donors. Typing coverage varied by locus: roughly 629-640 donors for A, B, C, DRB1 and DQB1; approximately 560 for DQA1; around 610 for DPA1; approximately 450 for DPB1. Approximately 310 gigabases of sequencing data and approximately 85 million unique TCR sequences were included in an early release covering about 600 HLA-typed donors. Donor age, sex, ethnicity and CMV serostatus were collected together with the repertoire data. Several DR-DQ haplotypes were handled as single units for association and clustering, since linkage in the cohort was strong. The study was designed to test whether signatures of past pathogen exposure could be identified by cataloging public T cell receptors. To predict cytomegalovirus infection status, the study brought together high-throughput TCR immunosequencing, statistical association of individual TCRs with disease status, and machine learning. Broader findings and caveats from the paper: A further reported finding was that TCR beta sequences accurately predicted the HLA-A and HLA-B alleles for most subjects in the first cohort. According to a later analysis, most CMV-associated TCR beta chains appeared to be HLA-restricted, and the HLA associations seemed to be driven largely by CMV exposure. Most TCR sequences were observed very rarely across donors, whereas some public TCRs were present in many individuals. A later genetic analysis reported fewer N-insertions in productive TCRs among donors in an Asian-associated ancestry cluster than the roughly 670-donor mean. In a later analysis, some 17,000 TCR beta sequences were associated with specific HLA alleles at a false discovery rate of 0.05. In both the original and validation cohorts, the classifier was reported to diagnose cytomegalovirus status with high specificity and sensitivity. Because HLA typing was unavailable for some donors at each locus, only the typed subset was used in association tests. According to a later analysis, parvovirus B19, influenza, CMV and Epstein-Barr virus appeared linked to several top co-occurrence clusters. Three of the identified cytomegalovirus-associated TCR beta chains were confirmed in vitro to be specific for cytomegalovirus antigens. V-gene and J-gene trimming of TCR beta chains was associated with a missense DCLRE1C variant in a later genetic analysis, and the association was replicated in an independent cohort. A later analysis found that TCR association rates varied across HLA loci, with DRB1 alleles showing the most associated TCRs and HLA-C alleles the fewest. A later analysis found that HLA-associated TCR beta chains were more clonally expanded and had lower generation probabilities than equally common non-associated chains. According to the authors, the approach could potentially be generalized to other disease states and immunological phenotypes. Only TCR beta chains were sequenced in this cohort, and the absence of alpha or paired-chain data limited detectable features. Sequencing depth was assumed to be roughly uniform across donors in the presence/absence analyses, though that assumption may not hold. In an earlier analysis of several hundred of the donors, most TCR beta V segments were observed in productive rearrangements about 90% or about 30% of the time, broadly matching IMGT annotations. When HLA alleles, especially DR and DQ, strongly co-occurred, attributing TCR associations to individual alleles was difficult. The study listed 150 to 200 TCR beta chains as associated with cytomegalovirus. The only immune exposure information available for the cohort was CMV serostatus. Because counts were too low, seventeen rarely observed V segments, including chromosome 9 orphons, were left out of the earlier analysis of several hundred of the donors. Some IMGT-functional V segments, including TRBV6-2 and TRBV6-3, could not be told apart with the 87-base-pair reads, so those segments were excluded. A cluster of highly shared sequence variants was judged likely to be a technical artifact of the sequencing pipeline. Linkage disequilibrium might explain the correlated functional status among segregating V segments, but an unknown experimental factor could not be ruled out.

The cohort consisted of 666 healthy bone marrow donors. At the time of sampling, all cohort members were nominally healthy, though unrecorded immune exposures were likely present. The donor was CMV seronegative and was included in the group of approximately 350 seronegative cohort members. A peripheral blood sample was collected from each donor, and TCR beta sequencing was performed on peripheral blood mononuclear cells. The Qiagen DNeasy Blood Extraction Kit was used to extract genomic DNA from the blood cell samples. Remarks on this clone: Its antigen is not yet known.

Library preparation employed the immunoSEQ multiplex PCR assay. For the multiplex PCR, a mixture combining 60 forward primers for TCR Vbeta segments and 13 reverse primers for TCR Jbeta segments was used. Amplification of the CDR3 region of rearranged TCR beta genes was performed with a multiplex PCR assay on genomic DNA. The Illumina HiSeq System was used to sequence the amplified TCR beta libraries as 87-base-pair reads. As for the authors' bioinformatics: Across the roughly 640 repertoires, a later analysis counted roughly 84 million unique TCR beta chains, 9.5 million to 13 million of which were shared by at least two donors. Raw reads were error-corrected and collapsed into unique sequences with a nearest-neighbor algorithm that merged closely related sequences to remove PCR and sequencing errors. To assign V, D and J gene segments, CDR3 sequences were aligned to IMGT reference sequences. For a sequence to be retained, a match of at least six nucleotides was required to both a V gene segment and a J gene segment. A rearrangement counted as productive if the CDR3 had no stop codons and remained in frame with V and J, and every other rearrangement counted as non-productive. Following IMGT convention, CDR3 was defined as the stretch from the second conserved V-encoded cysteine to the conserved J-encoded phenylalanine. The earlier analysis of about 640 of the donors excluded any sequence lacking an unambiguous match to a single V gene segment. In an earlier analysis of approximately 590 of the donors, V segments were called functional above 56.7% productive rearrangements and were called segregating when the between-donor standard deviation exceeded 5%. A statistical classification framework was built for diagnosing cytomegalovirus status from the catalog of TCR beta chain sequences. In a later analysis, V and J genes were assigned by comparing TCR nucleotide sequences against IMGT/GENE-DB human TR gene sequences. The TCRdist pipeline was used in a later analysis to assign CDR3 sequences and most-parsimonious VDJ recombination scenarios. In a later analysis, every TCR beta chain was defined by the combination of its CDR3 amino acid sequence and its V-gene family, and reads without a unique V-gene family were dropped. As a way to deal with suspected cross-contamination and a sequencing artifact, a later analysis dropped 450 to 700 nucleotide sequences that were highly shared and had low generation probability. For each public chain, a later analysis derived a clonal expansion index from normalized ranks of inferred template counts within each repertoire. Generation probabilities in a later analysis came from a VDJ recombination model fitted to out-of-frame rearrangements, and those results were checked against IGoR. In a later analysis, hypergeometric tests were used to score TCR-TCR, TCR-HLA and TCR-CMV co-occurrence, with a repertoire-size bias correction applied to TCR pairs. False discovery rates were estimated in a later analysis by permuting HLA or CMV assignments 20 times. In a later analysis, co-occurring TCRs were grouped using DBSCAN, with TCRdist sequence similarity added in when clustering inside HLA-allele-positive subsets. Repertoires with fewer than 30,000 or more than 120,000 public chains were left out of co-occurrence clustering, as were a handful of repertoires with anomalous nucleotide sharing. The table was pulled from immuneACCESS by TCRdb, which kept in-frame rearrangements only. Such tables lose some clones; where checked, under half of the loss comes from unresolved V genes, and the rest has no known cause. The V and J calls and clone size were taken over from that table, and D and trimming were inferred from the DNA. This sample's table contains approximately 110,000 clones. The ten largest make up more than 1% of the sample.

Unmatched junction bases come to 4, with V trimmed by 6 bases and J by 3 bases. As encoded in the germline V gene (reference sequence), CDR1 is LNHDA while CDR2 is SQIVND. From cysteine to phenylalanine, the CDR3 is 14 amino acids long. Kept here is only the CDR3 DNA, which spans 42 bases and is read in frame from base 1. The sequence came from a man aged 18 to 35 in good health and CMV-seronegative. The sample comprised PBMCs. In this chain, TRBV19 is recombined with TRBJ2-7; 11 bases in the junction line up with TRBD1. In nucleotides, the sequence is TGTGCCAGTAGACGGGGACAGGGGGGCTACGAGCAGTACTTC. Translation gives CASRRGQGGYEQYF.